The source of this T cell receptor (beta chain) is a study of radiotherapy plus CTLA-4 blockade in lung cancer. In the study overall: There were objective responses in over 15% of patients, and about 31% had disease control. Points from the study as a whole: An expansion of tumor-derived TCR clones occurred in blood after radiotherapy plus ipilimumab.

CDR3 length: 14 amino acids. The V gene's germline CDR1 is LNHDA and CDR2 SQIVND (reference sequence). V gave up 3 bases and J gave up 0 bases, with 8 bases separating them. Assay used: immunoSEQ multiplex PCR; TCRdb lists only in-frame clones, some missing. Of about 77,000 clones listed, roughly 74% are singletons. This clone occurred a few times. As yet, its antigen is unknown. Participants had chemo-refractory metastatic non-small-cell lung cancer and were treated with focal radiation plus ipilimumab CTLA-4 blockade. The source was peripheral blood, collected from a patient treated with radiotherapy plus ipilimumab. The chain is built from TRBV19 and TRBJ1-2; no clear D gene. This clonotype originated in a human donor with non-small cell lung cancer whose response to radiotherapy plus ipilimumab could not be evaluated. The CDR3 DNA reads TGTGCCAGTAGTATTGGCAGTCCTAACTATGGCTACACCTTC. Translation gives CASSIGSPNYGYTF. The variable domain in full, completed from reference TRBV19 and TRBJ1-2, reads DGGITQSPKYLFRKEGQNVTLSCEQNLNHDAMYWYRQDPGQGLRLIYYSQIVNDFQKGDIAEGYSVSREKKESFPLTVTSAQKNPTAFYLCASSIGSPNYGYTFGSGTRLTVV.